This T cell receptor beta chain was profiled in a study of PD-1 blockade in classical Hodgkin lymphoma. Findings and caveats of the study: There was a significant rise in CD4+ TCR diversity by C4D1, with no such rise for CD8+.

Sequencing was performed with immunoSEQ multiplex PCR; in TCRdb, only in-frame clones are kept and a portion is missing. The sample has tens of thousands of clones; around 94% are singletons. Note on this clone: Antigen specificity is unknown.

Described time point: cycle 4 day 1 (C4D1), after less than 7 weeks of nivolumab. Every patient experienced relapse after autologous stem cell transplantation, and brentuximab vedotin exposure varied. This CDR3 region has 15 residues. The V segment lost 4 bases and the J segment 7 bases; nucleotides outside the gene matches: 12. Germline CDR1 is SNHLY and CDR2 is FYNNEI. This TCR was sampled from a human donor with classical Hodgkin lymphoma. Sequencing was performed on peripheral blood mononuclear cells (PBMCs), taken before the fourth cycle of nivolumab. The chain couples TRBV2 to TRBJ1-2, with 7 bases that match TRBD1. The DNA for the CDR3 is TGTGCCAGCAGTGGGGGACCGGGGACAGTCTCTGGCTACACCTTC. It specifies CASSGGPGTVSGYTF.